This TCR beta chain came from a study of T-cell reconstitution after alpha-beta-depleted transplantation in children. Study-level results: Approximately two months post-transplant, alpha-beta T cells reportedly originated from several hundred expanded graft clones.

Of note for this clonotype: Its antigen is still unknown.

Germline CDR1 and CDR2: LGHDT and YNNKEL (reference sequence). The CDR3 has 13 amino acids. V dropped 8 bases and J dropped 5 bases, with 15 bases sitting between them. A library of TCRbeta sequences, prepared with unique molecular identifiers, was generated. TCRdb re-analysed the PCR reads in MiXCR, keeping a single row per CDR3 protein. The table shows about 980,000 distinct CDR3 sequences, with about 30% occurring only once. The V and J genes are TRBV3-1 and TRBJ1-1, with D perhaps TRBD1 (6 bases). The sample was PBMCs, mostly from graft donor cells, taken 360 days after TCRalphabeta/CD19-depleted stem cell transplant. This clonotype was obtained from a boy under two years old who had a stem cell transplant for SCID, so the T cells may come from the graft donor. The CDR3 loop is CASLLRGSTEAFF. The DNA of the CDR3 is TGTGCCAGCCTTCTAAGGGGGAGTACTGAAGCTTTCTTT.